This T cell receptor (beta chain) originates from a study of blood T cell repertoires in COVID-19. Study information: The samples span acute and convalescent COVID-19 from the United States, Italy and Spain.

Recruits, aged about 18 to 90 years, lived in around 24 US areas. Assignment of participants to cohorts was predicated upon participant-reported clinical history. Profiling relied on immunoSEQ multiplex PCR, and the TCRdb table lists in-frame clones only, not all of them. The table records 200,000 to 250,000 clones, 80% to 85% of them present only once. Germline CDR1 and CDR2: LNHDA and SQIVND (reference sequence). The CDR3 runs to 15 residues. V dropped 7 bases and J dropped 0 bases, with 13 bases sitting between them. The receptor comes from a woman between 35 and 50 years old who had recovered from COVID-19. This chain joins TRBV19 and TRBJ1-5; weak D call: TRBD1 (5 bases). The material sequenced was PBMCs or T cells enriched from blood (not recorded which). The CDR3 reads CASKQGPYSNQPQHF. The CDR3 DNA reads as TGTGCCAGTAAGCAGGGCCCTTATAGCAATCAGCCCCAGCATTTT.